The rows below give T cell receptor beta chains drawn from one sample of a study of blood T cell repertoires in COVID-19. The table came from immunoSEQ multiplex PCR; TCRdb's copy has only in-frame clones and leaves some out. Of some 270,000 clones in the sample, 85% to 90% are singletons; the top ten hold 4.6%. Sequenced sample: peripheral blood. The source is a woman aged 40-49 years who had recovered from COVID-19. The CDR3 runs from the conserved cysteine through the conserved F or W. D genes are given only for firm matches. Some rows mark clone size as missing; the rest say once, few, many or name a class of expanded clone.

j_call: TRBJ1-1; v_call: TRBV5-6; d_call: .; clone_size: .; cdr3_aa: CASSLALAEAFF; cdr3_nt: TGTGCCAGCAGCTTGGCCCTAGCGGAAGCTTTCTTT
j_call: TRBJ1-2; v_call: TRBV12-3/TRBV12-4; d_call: TRBD1; clone_size: .; cdr3_aa: CASRTGGNDGYTF; cdr3_nt: TGTGCCAGCAGGACAGGGGGCAATGATGGCTACACCTTC
j_call: TRBJ2-1; v_call: TRBV4-1; d_call: .; clone_size: .; cdr3_aa: CASSQGSLGDDNEQFF; cdr3_nt: TGCGCCAGCAGCCAAGGTAGCCTAGGAGACGATAATGAGCAGTTCTTC
j_call: TRBJ1-1; v_call: TRBV7-9; d_call: .; clone_size: once; cdr3_aa: CASSLRGSRMNTEAFF; cdr3_nt: TGTGCCAGCAGCTTGCGGGGATCGCGTATGAACACTGAAGCTTTCTTT
j_call: TRBJ1-3; v_call: TRBV28; d_call: .; clone_size: .; cdr3_aa: CASSLGNREVDTIYF; cdr3_nt: TGTGCCAGCAGTTTAGGTAACCGAGAGGTCGACACCATATATTTT
j_call: TRBJ2-3; v_call: TRBV5-1; d_call: TRBD1; clone_size: .; cdr3_aa: CASSRGRDRSPDTQYF; cdr3_nt: TGCGCCAGCAGCCGGGGGCGGGACAGGTCCCCAGATACGCAGTATTTT
j_call: TRBJ1-3; v_call: TRBV9; d_call: .; clone_size: .; cdr3_aa: CASSGSSGNTIYF; cdr3_nt: TGTGCCAGCAGCGGGAGCTCTGGAAACACCATATATTTT
j_call: TRBJ2-3; v_call: TRBV5-4; d_call: TRBD2; clone_size: .; cdr3_aa: CASSPGGGGTDTQYF; cdr3_nt: TGTGCCAGCAGCCCGGGGGGGGGCGGGACAGATACGCAGTATTTT
j_call: TRBJ1-2; v_call: TRBV4-1; d_call: TRBD1; clone_size: .; cdr3_aa: CASSQGQNYGYTF; cdr3_nt: TGCGCCAGCAGCCAGGGACAGAACTATGGCTACACCTTC
j_call: TRBJ1-2; v_call: TRBV6-5; d_call: .; clone_size: .; cdr3_aa: CASSYSKGQGGYTF; cdr3_nt: TGTGCCAGCAGTTACTCTAAGGGACAAGGTGGCTACACCTTC
j_call: TRBJ1-1; v_call: TRBV14; d_call: .; clone_size: few; cdr3_aa: CASSQAGGRQTAFF; cdr3_nt: TGTGCCAGCAGCCAAGCCGGGGGACGCCAGACCGCTTTCTTT
j_call: TRBJ2-5; v_call: TRBV7-9; d_call: .; clone_size: .; cdr3_aa: CASSPVPGRRGQETQYF; cdr3_nt: TGTGCCAGCAGCCCAGTGCCCGGGAGGAGGGGGCAAGAGACCCAGTACTTC
j_call: TRBJ2-7; v_call: TRBV5-4; d_call: .; clone_size: .; cdr3_aa: CASSFGSSYEQYF; cdr3_nt: TGTGCCAGCAGCTTTGGGAGCTCCTACGAGCAGTACTTC
j_call: TRBJ2-3; v_call: TRBV6-5; d_call: TRBD1; clone_size: .; cdr3_aa: CASRSTGVGTDTQYF; cdr3_nt: TGTGCCAGCAGGAGCACAGGGGTGGGTACAGATACGCAGTATTTT
j_call: TRBJ1-6; v_call: TRBV7-9; d_call: .; clone_size: .; cdr3_aa: CASSSQVAGGYSPLHF; cdr3_nt: TGTGCCAGCAGCTCTCAGGTGGCAGGAGGGTATTCACCCCTCCACTTT
j_call: TRBJ1-3; v_call: TRBV6-5; d_call: .; clone_size: .; cdr3_aa: CASSSLYGNTIYF; cdr3_nt: TGTGCCAGCAGCTCCCTTTATGGAAACACCATATATTTT
j_call: TRBJ2-3; v_call: TRBV2; d_call: TRBD2; clone_size: .; cdr3_aa: CASSEALAGVETQYF; cdr3_nt: TGTGCCAGCAGTGAAGCCTTAGCGGGAGTGGAAACGCAGTATTTT
j_call: TRBJ1-2; v_call: TRBV19; d_call: .; clone_size: .; cdr3_aa: CASRPSFVASPNYGYTF; cdr3_nt: TGTGCCAGTAGACCCTCCTTTGTGGCTTCTCCTAACTATGGCTACACCTTC
j_call: TRBJ2-5; v_call: TRBV2; d_call: TRBD1; clone_size: once; cdr3_aa: CASMPDRLSETQYF; cdr3_nt: TGTGCCAGCATGCCGGACAGGCTATCGGAGACCCAGTACTTC
j_call: TRBJ1-2; v_call: TRBV6-1; d_call: .; clone_size: once; cdr3_aa: CASSEAGAYTF; cdr3_nt: TGTGCCAGCAGTGAAGCAGGGGCCTACACCTTC
j_call: TRBJ2-6; v_call: TRBV11-3; d_call: TRBD1; clone_size: .; cdr3_aa: CASSLGPDRGPGANVLTF; cdr3_nt: TGTGCCAGCAGCTTAGGCCCGGACAGGGGGCCCGGGGCCAACGTCCTGACTTTC
j_call: TRBJ1-2; v_call: TRBV28; d_call: .; clone_size: .; cdr3_aa: CASSPEDRLTVTNYGYTF; cdr3_nt: TGTGCCAGCAGTCCCGAAGACAGGCTCACGGTCACTAACTATGGCTACACCTTC
j_call: TRBJ1-1; v_call: TRBV11-1; d_call: TRBD1; clone_size: .; cdr3_aa: CASSQNRGLNTEAFF; cdr3_nt: TGTGCCAGCAGCCAAAACAGGGGTTTGAACACTGAAGCTTTCTTT
j_call: TRBJ2-7; v_call: TRBV19; d_call: .; clone_size: .; cdr3_aa: CASSEQGYEQYF; cdr3_nt: TGTGCCAGTAGCGAACAGGGTTACGAGCAGTACTTC
j_call: TRBJ2-1; v_call: TRBV3-1/TRBV3-2; d_call: .; clone_size: .; cdr3_aa: CATGQHNEQFF; cdr3_nt: TGTGCCACCGGACAGCACAATGAGCAGTTCTTC
j_call: TRBJ1-1; v_call: TRBV5-6; d_call: TRBD1; clone_size: .; cdr3_aa: CASSFSRGLTEAFF; cdr3_nt: TGTGCCAGCAGCTTTTCAAGGGGGCTCACTGAAGCTTTCTTT
j_call: TRBJ1-4; v_call: TRBV27; d_call: .; clone_size: .; cdr3_aa: CASSLSAAPEKLFF; cdr3_nt: TGTGCCAGCAGTTTATCGGCTGCTCCTGAAAAACTGTTTTTT
j_call: TRBJ2-1; v_call: TRBV4-1; d_call: TRBD2; clone_size: .; cdr3_aa: CASSQEAARGGRNEQFF; cdr3_nt: TGCGCCAGCAGCCAAGAAGCTGCGCGGGGGGGCCGAAATGAGCAGTTCTTC
j_call: TRBJ2-5; v_call: TRBV7-2; d_call: .; clone_size: .; cdr3_aa: CASRPRSQETQYF; cdr3_nt: TGTGCCAGCAGACCTAGAAGCCAAGAGACCCAGTACTTC
j_call: TRBJ2-3; v_call: TRBV2; d_call: .; clone_size: .; cdr3_aa: CASSLGADTQYF; cdr3_nt: TGTGCCAGCAGTCTGGGCGCAGATACGCAGTATTTT
j_call: TRBJ1-1; v_call: TRBV12-3/TRBV12-4; d_call: .; clone_size: .; cdr3_aa: CASRTGTQAFF; cdr3_nt: TGTGCCAGCAGAACCGGGACACAAGCTTTCTTT
j_call: TRBJ1-5; v_call: TRBV2; d_call: .; clone_size: .; cdr3_aa: CASSESQGSGQPQHF; cdr3_nt: TGTGCCAGCAGTGAAAGTCAGGGGAGTGGGCAGCCCCAGCATTTT
j_call: TRBJ1-2; v_call: TRBV4-1; d_call: TRBD1; clone_size: .; cdr3_aa: CASSRGQGRYGYTF; cdr3_nt: TGCGCCAGCAGCCGCGGACAGGGCCGCTATGGCTACACCTTC
j_call: TRBJ2-5; v_call: TRBV24-1; d_call: .; clone_size: few; cdr3_aa: CATSDPAVAASETQYF; cdr3_nt: TGTGCCACCAGTGACCCAGCGGTAGCGGCTTCAGAGACCCAGTACTTC
j_call: TRBJ2-1; v_call: TRBV7-6; d_call: TRBD2; clone_size: .; cdr3_aa: CASSSPWSGGGREQFF; cdr3_nt: TGTGCCAGCAGCTCGCCATGGAGCGGGGGGGGTCGGGAGCAGTTCTTC
j_call: TRBJ1-1; v_call: TRBV5-1; d_call: TRBD1; clone_size: .; cdr3_aa: CASSLTGDSGTEAFF; cdr3_nt: TGCGCCAGCAGCTTGACAGGGGACTCCGGCACTGAAGCTTTCTTT
j_call: TRBJ2-2; v_call: TRBV6-4; d_call: TRBD2; clone_size: .; cdr3_aa: CASSDSSGGTGELFF; cdr3_nt: TGTGCCAGCAGTGACTCTAGCGGGGGGACCGGGGAGCTGTTTTTT